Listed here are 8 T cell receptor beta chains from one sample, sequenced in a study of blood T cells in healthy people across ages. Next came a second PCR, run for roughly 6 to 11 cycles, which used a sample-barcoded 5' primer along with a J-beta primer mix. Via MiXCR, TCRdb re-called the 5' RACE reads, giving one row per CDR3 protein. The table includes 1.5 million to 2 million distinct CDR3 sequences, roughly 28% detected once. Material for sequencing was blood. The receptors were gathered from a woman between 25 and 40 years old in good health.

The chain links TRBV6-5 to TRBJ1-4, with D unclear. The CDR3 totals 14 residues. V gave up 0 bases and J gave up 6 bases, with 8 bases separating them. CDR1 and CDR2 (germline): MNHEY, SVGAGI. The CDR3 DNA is TGTGCCAGCAGTTACTCAGGGCGGGATGAAAAACTGTTTTTT. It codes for CASSYSGRDEKLFF.

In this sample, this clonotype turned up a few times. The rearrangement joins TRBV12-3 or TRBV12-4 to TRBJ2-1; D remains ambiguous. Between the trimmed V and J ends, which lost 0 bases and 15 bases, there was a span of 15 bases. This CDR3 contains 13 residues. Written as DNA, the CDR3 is TGTGCCAGCAGTTTAGCCCTGAGCAGAACGCTGTTCTTC. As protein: CASSLALSRTLFF.

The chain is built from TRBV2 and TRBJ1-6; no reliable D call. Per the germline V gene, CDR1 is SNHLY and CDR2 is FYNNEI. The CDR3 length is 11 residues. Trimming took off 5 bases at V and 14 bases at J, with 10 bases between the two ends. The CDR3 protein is CASSQTVTLHF. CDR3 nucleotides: TGTGCCAGCAGTCAGACGGTGACCCTCCACTTT.

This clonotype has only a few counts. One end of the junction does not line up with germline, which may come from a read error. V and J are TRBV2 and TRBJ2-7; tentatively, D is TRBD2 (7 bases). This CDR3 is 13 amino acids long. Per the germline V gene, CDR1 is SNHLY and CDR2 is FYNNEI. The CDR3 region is CASRNREGNERYF. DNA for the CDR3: TGTGCCAGCAGGAACAGGGAGGGTAACGAGCGGTACTTC.

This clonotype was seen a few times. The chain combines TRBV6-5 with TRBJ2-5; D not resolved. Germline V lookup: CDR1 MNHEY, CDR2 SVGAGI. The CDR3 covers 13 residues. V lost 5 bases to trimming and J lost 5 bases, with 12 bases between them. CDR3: CASSNPRVETQYF. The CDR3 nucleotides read TGTGCCAGCAGTAACCCCCGGGTTGAGACCCAGTACTTC.

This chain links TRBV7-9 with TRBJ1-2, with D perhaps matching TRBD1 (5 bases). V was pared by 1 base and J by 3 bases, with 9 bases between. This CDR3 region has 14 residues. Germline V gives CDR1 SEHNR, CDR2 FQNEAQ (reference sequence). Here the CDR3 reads CASSLDQGDYGYTF. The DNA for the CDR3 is TGTGCCAGCAGCTTAGACCAGGGTGACTATGGCTACACCTTC. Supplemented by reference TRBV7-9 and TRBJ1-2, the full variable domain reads DTGVSQNPRHKITKRGQNVTFRCDPISEHNRLYWYRQTLGQGPEFLTYFQNEAQLEKSRLLSDRFSAERPKGSFSTLEIQRTEQGDSAMYLCASSLDQGDYGYTFGSGTRLTVV.

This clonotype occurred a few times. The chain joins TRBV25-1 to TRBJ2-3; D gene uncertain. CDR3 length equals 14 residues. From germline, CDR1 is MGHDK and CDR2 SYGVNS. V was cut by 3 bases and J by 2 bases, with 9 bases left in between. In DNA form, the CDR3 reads TGTGCCAGCAGTGAGTCTCTTACCACAGATACGCAGTATTTT. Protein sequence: CASSESLTTDTQYF. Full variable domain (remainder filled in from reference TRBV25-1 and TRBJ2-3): EADIYQTPRYLVIGTGKKITLECSQTMGHDKMYWYQQDPGMELHLIHYSYGVNSTEKGDLSSESTVSRIRTEHFPLTLESARPSHTSQYLCASSESLTTDTQYFGPGTRLTVL.

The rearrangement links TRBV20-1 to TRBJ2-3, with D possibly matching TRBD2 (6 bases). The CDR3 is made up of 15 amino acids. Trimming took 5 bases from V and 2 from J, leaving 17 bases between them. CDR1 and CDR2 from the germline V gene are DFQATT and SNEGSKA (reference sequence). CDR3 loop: CSADPAEGYTDTQYF. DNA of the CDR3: TGCAGTGCTGACCCAGCGGAGGGGTACACAGATACGCAGTATTTT.